A selection of T cell receptor beta chains follows, all from one sample in a study of somatic mutations in cytotoxic T cells in rheumatoid arthritis. Profiling relied on immunoSEQ multiplex PCR, and the TCRdb table lists in-frame clones only, not all of them. Found here are some 26,000 clones, around 76% of them singletons; the top ten hold roughly 4.9%. Sequencing was carried out using CD8+ T cells sorted from blood. These receptors all come from a man aged 45 to 65 in good health. The CDR3 runs from the conserved cysteine through the conserved F or W. The order of the fields is V gene, J gene, D gene, clone size, CDR3 protein, CDR3 DNA. D genes are given only for firm matches. Clone size is given for some rows only: seen once, a few or many times, or a class if the clone is expanded.

V gene: TRBV12-5
J gene: TRBJ2-7
D gene: -
clone size: few
CDR3 protein: CASGLGTDYEQYF
CDR3 DNA: TGTGCTAGTGGTTTGGGGACGGACTACGAGCAGTACTTC

V gene: TRBV4-1
J gene: TRBJ1-2
D gene: -
clone size: few
CDR3 protein: CASRGDNYGYTF
CDR3 DNA: TGCGCCAGCAGGGGGGATAACTATGGCTACACCTTC

V gene: TRBV6-1
J gene: TRBJ1-1
D gene: -
clone size: -
CDR3 protein: CASIPGNTEAFF
CDR3 DNA: TGTGCCAGCATACCAGGGAACACTGAAGCTTTCTTT

V gene: TRBV27
J gene: TRBJ1-1
D gene: -
clone size: -
CDR3 protein: CASRLTGTNTEAFF
CDR3 DNA: TGTGCCAGCAGACTGACAGGCACGAACACTGAAGCTTTCTTT

V gene: TRBV19
J gene: TRBJ2-1
D gene: TRBD2
clone size: -
CDR3 protein: CASSISGRSYNEQFF
CDR3 DNA: TGTGCCAGTAGTATAAGCGGGAGATCGTACAATGAGCAGTTCTTC

V gene: TRBV7-9
J gene: TRBJ2-3
D gene: -
clone size: -
CDR3 protein: CASSSPSEDTQYF
CDR3 DNA: TGTGCCAGCAGCTCACCTTCGGAGGATACGCAGTATTTT

V gene: TRBV2
J gene: TRBJ2-1
D gene: TRBD2
clone size: -
CDR3 protein: CASSEAQTSGSLSEQFF
CDR3 DNA: TGTGCCAGCAGTGAAGCGCAGACTAGCGGGAGTCTGAGTGAGCAGTTCTTC

V gene: TRBV6-4
J gene: TRBJ1-4
D gene: -
clone size: -
CDR3 protein: CASSPGPSAEKLFF
CDR3 DNA: TGTGCCAGCAGCCCAGGACCCTCCGCGGAAAAACTGTTTTTT

V gene: TRBV11-2
J gene: TRBJ2-1
D gene: -
clone size: medium-sized
CDR3 protein: CASSLVLYNEQFF
CDR3 DNA: TGTGCCAGCAGCTTAGTACTTTACAATGAGCAGTTCTTC

V gene: TRBV6-1
J gene: TRBJ2-7
D gene: TRBD2
clone size: -
CDR3 protein: CASSELMTSGSYEQYF
CDR3 DNA: TGTGCCAGCAGTGAATTAATGACTAGCGGGAGCTACGAGCAGTACTTC

V gene: TRBV6-1
J gene: TRBJ2-1
D gene: -
clone size: -
CDR3 protein: CAILQGTGEQFF
CDR3 DNA: TGTGCCATCCTCCAGGGTACTGGCGAGCAGTTCTTC

V gene: TRBV9
J gene: TRBJ2-7
D gene: TRBD2
clone size: few
CDR3 protein: CASSHGTSGSDPYEQYF
CDR3 DNA: TGTGCCAGCAGCCACGGGACTAGCGGGAGTGACCCCTACGAGCAGTACTTC

V gene: TRBV2
J gene: TRBJ1-1
D gene: TRBD1
clone size: -
CDR3 protein: CASIRGDTEAFF
CDR3 DNA: TGTGCCAGCATCAGGGGGGACACTGAAGCTTTCTTT

V gene: TRBV4-2
J gene: TRBJ2-7
D gene: TRBD2
clone size: few
CDR3 protein: CASSQGTSPTEEQYF
CDR3 DNA: TGTGCCAGCAGCCAAGGGACTAGCCCCACTGAGGAGCAGTACTTC

V gene: TRBV7-9
J gene: TRBJ1-2
D gene: -
clone size: few
CDR3 protein: CASSLDSYGYTF
CDR3 DNA: TGTGCCAGCAGCTTAGACAGTTATGGCTACACCTTC

V gene: TRBV6-5
J gene: TRBJ2-5
D gene: -
clone size: -
CDR3 protein: CASSYGLLGETQYF
CDR3 DNA: TGTGCCAGCAGTTACGGTCTGTTGGGGGAGACCCAGTACTTC

V gene: TRBV29-1
J gene: TRBJ1-1
D gene: -
clone size: -
CDR3 protein: CSVEERGRLMNTEAFF
CDR3 DNA: TGCAGCGTTGAAGAGAGAGGGAGGCTCATGAACACTGAAGCTTTCTTT

V gene: TRBV6-1
J gene: TRBJ1-1
D gene: -
clone size: -
CDR3 protein: CASRQGGTEAFF
CDR3 DNA: TGTGCCAGCAGGCAGGGAGGCACTGAAGCTTTCTTT

V gene: TRBV19
J gene: TRBJ2-1
D gene: TRBD2
clone size: -
CDR3 protein: CASSIRLAGYNEQFF
CDR3 DNA: TGTGCCAGTAGTATTCGACTAGCGGGCTACAATGAGCAGTTCTTC

V gene: TRBV7-9
J gene: TRBJ1-1
D gene: -
clone size: -
CDR3 protein: CASSLGRGAFF
CDR3 DNA: TGTGCCAGCAGCTTGGGGAGAGGAGCTTTCTTT

V gene: TRBV9
J gene: TRBJ1-1
D gene: -
clone size: -
CDR3 protein: CASSVDGGSAEAFF
CDR3 DNA: TGTGCCAGCAGCGTAGACGGGGGTTCGGCTGAAGCTTTCTTT

V gene: TRBV27
J gene: TRBJ1-2
D gene: -
clone size: -
CDR3 protein: CASSLSAGSYGYTF
CDR3 DNA: TGTGCCAGCAGTTTATCGGCAGGGTCCTATGGCTACACCTTC

V gene: TRBV27
J gene: TRBJ2-1
D gene: TRBD2
clone size: -
CDR3 protein: CASSPSLLAPGYNEQFF
CDR3 DNA: TGTGCCAGCAGTCCCTCCCTACTAGCGCCAGGGTACAATGAGCAGTTCTTC

V gene: TRBV1
J gene: TRBJ2-6
D gene: -
clone size: once
CDR3 protein: CTSSQDVALSGGANVLTF
CDR3 DNA: TGCACCAGCAGCCAAGATGTCGCACTCTCCGGAGGGGCCAACGTCCTGACTTTC

V gene: TRBV10-1
J gene: TRBJ2-2
D gene: TRBD1
clone size: -
CDR3 protein: CASSARTGGTGELFF
CDR3 DNA: TGCGCCAGCAGTGCCCGGACAGGGGGCACCGGGGAGCTGTTTTTT

V gene: TRBV11-3
J gene: TRBJ2-7
D gene: TRBD1
clone size: -
CDR3 protein: CASSPQGVYEQYF
CDR3 DNA: TGTGCCAGCAGCCCTCAGGGGGTCTACGAGCAGTACTTC

V gene: TRBV6-4
J gene: TRBJ2-2
D gene: -
clone size: few
CDR3 protein: CASSDSGLSGAGELFF
CDR3 DNA: TGTGCCAGCAGTGACTCGGGGTTATCTGGGGCCGGGGAGCTGTTTTTT

V gene: TRBV23-1
J gene: TRBJ2-7
D gene: -
clone size: once
CDR3 protein: CASSQPGPGSEQYF
CDR3 DNA: TGCGCCAGCAGTCAACCGGGCCCCGGGAGCGAGCAGTACTTC

V gene: TRBV5-5
J gene: TRBJ2-7
D gene: TRBD2
clone size: -
CDR3 protein: CASSPGLWSEQYF
CDR3 DNA: TGTGCCAGCAGCCCGGGACTATGGAGCGAGCAGTACTTC

V gene: TRBV6-5
J gene: TRBJ2-7
D gene: -
clone size: -
CDR3 protein: CASSYSLGLKIYEQYF
CDR3 DNA: TGTGCCAGCAGTTACTCTCTGGGACTGAAAATCTACGAGCAGTACTTC

V gene: TRBV12-5
J gene: TRBJ2-1
D gene: -
clone size: -
CDR3 protein: CASSPRRNEQFF
CDR3 DNA: TGTGCTAGTTCTCCGCGAAGGAATGAGCAGTTCTTC

V gene: TRBV10-3
J gene: TRBJ2-7
D gene: -
clone size: -
CDR3 protein: CAISEIGSFYEQYF
CDR3 DNA: TGTGCCATCAGTGAGATAGGTAGCTTCTACGAGCAGTACTTC

V gene: TRBV7-9
J gene: TRBJ1-5
D gene: -
clone size: -
CDR3 protein: CASSTGPLNQPQHF
CDR3 DNA: TGTGCCAGCAGCACCGGGCCGCTCAATCAGCCCCAGCATTTT

V gene: TRBV25-1
J gene: TRBJ1-2
D gene: -
clone size: -
CDR3 protein: CASSAPRDGYTF
CDR3 DNA: TGTGCCAGCAGTGCCCCCAGGGATGGCTACACCTTC

V gene: TRBV4-1
J gene: TRBJ2-1
D gene: TRBD2
clone size: -
CDR3 protein: CASSLWVGTSGYNEQFF
CDR3 DNA: TGCGCCAGCAGCCTATGGGTAGGGACTAGCGGCTACAATGAGCAGTTCTTC

V gene: TRBV2
J gene: TRBJ2-2
D gene: TRBD2
clone size: -
CDR3 protein: CASRDLTSSSGVTGELFF
CDR3 DNA: TGTGCCAGCAGAGACCTGACTAGCTCCAGCGGAGTAACCGGGGAGCTGTTTTTT

V gene: TRBV6-5
J gene: TRBJ2-1
D gene: -
clone size: -
CDR3 protein: CASSYTLRDNYNEQFF
CDR3 DNA: TGTGCCAGCAGTTACACCCTTCGGGACAACTACAATGAGCAGTTCTTC

V gene: TRBV19
J gene: TRBJ2-7
D gene: -
clone size: -
CDR3 protein: CASRGVAGGLYEQYF
CDR3 DNA: TGTGCCAGTAGAGGGGTCGCTGGGGGACTCTACGAGCAGTACTTC

V gene: TRBV7-9
J gene: TRBJ2-1
D gene: TRBD1
clone size: once
CDR3 protein: CASSHRGASYNEQFF
CDR3 DNA: TGTGCCAGCAGCCACAGGGGCGCCTCCTACAATGAGCAGTTCTTC

V gene: TRBV11-2
J gene: TRBJ2-5
D gene: TRBD2
clone size: -
CDR3 protein: CASSLGVAGVGETQYF
CDR3 DNA: TGTGCCAGCAGCTTAGGGGTAGCGGGAGTCGGAGAGACCCAGTACTTC

V gene: TRBV2
J gene: TRBJ2-1
D gene: -
clone size: -
CDR3 protein: CASSEAYVTSYNEQFF
CDR3 DNA: TGTGCCAGCAGTGAAGCTTACGTAACCTCCTACAATGAGCAGTTCTTC

V gene: TRBV6-6
J gene: TRBJ2-1
D gene: -
clone size: once
CDR3 protein: CASSYSIVGAYNEQFF
CDR3 DNA: TGTGCCAGCAGTTACTCGATAGTAGGTGCCTACAATGAGCAGTTCTTC

V gene: TRBV5-4
J gene: TRBJ2-7
D gene: TRBD1
clone size: -
CDR3 protein: CASSPGQGSYEQYF
CDR3 DNA: TGTGCCAGCAGCCCGGGACAGGGGTCCTACGAGCAGTACTTC

V gene: TRBV4-1
J gene: TRBJ2-2
D gene: -
clone size: -
CDR3 protein: CASSPHGRQGYTGELFF
CDR3 DNA: TGCGCCAGCAGCCCCCATGGGAGGCAGGGATACACCGGGGAGCTGTTTTTT

V gene: TRBV7-9
J gene: TRBJ2-3
D gene: -
clone size: -
CDR3 protein: CASSLPGSSTDTQYF
CDR3 DNA: TGTGCCAGCAGCTTACCGGGCTCTAGCACAGATACGCAGTATTTT

V gene: TRBV13
J gene: TRBJ2-7
D gene: TRBD2
clone size: once
CDR3 protein: CASSQAGGGYEQYF
CDR3 DNA: TGTGCCAGCAGCCAAGCGGGAGGTGGGTACGAGCAGTACTTC

V gene: TRBV6-1
J gene: TRBJ1-1
D gene: -
clone size: -
CDR3 protein: CASSGWAVLNTEAFF
CDR3 DNA: TGTGCCAGCAGCGGCTGGGCGGTTCTGAACACTGAAGCTTTCTTT

V gene: TRBV13
J gene: TRBJ2-7
D gene: TRBD2
clone size: -
CDR3 protein: CASRFFSGKSYEQYF
CDR3 DNA: TGTGCCAGCAGATTCTTTAGCGGGAAATCCTACGAGCAGTACTTC

V gene: TRBV9
J gene: TRBJ1-1
D gene: -
clone size: few
CDR3 protein: CASSVAGGITFF
CDR3 DNA: -

V gene: TRBV9
J gene: TRBJ1-4
D gene: TRBD1
clone size: -
CDR3 protein: CASSAQQGVNEKLFF
CDR3 DNA: TGTGCCAGCAGCGCACAACAGGGGGTTAATGAAAAACTGTTTTTT